This TCR beta chain was recovered during a study of shared clonotypes between healthy human individuals. The input for sorted-subset replicate PCRs was approximately 200 ng DNA, tens of thousands of T cell genomes. Study processing details: Filtering differed since immunoSEQ provided only junctions, with no quality scores. Only in-frame clones appear in the TCRdb table, and some are missing; sequencing was by immunoSEQ multiplex PCR. V, J and clone size are those of that table, while D and trimming were read from the DNA. The sample records some 980,000 clones, 76% being singletons. This clone was found once. Antigen unknown. The CDR3 contains 12 residues. V was pared by 3 bases and J by 2 bases, with 5 bases between. The V gene's germline CDR1 is SGHRS and CDR2 YFSETQ. Study-wide findings and caveats: Unshared clonotypes carried lower generation probabilities than those common to all four donors.

Researchers partitioned CD4+ cells into CD45RA+ naive and CD45RA-negative memory subsets. The sequencing sample was made of memory CD4+ T cells sorted from blood. As for subset: CD45RA-negative fraction. The clonotype originates from a man aged 18 to 35 in good health. This sequence joins TRBV5-1 and TRBJ2-5; D gene ambiguous. CDR3 protein: CASSSMQETQYF. CDR3 in DNA: TGCGCCAGCAGCTCGATGCAAGAGACCCAGTACTTC.